The clone carrying this T cell receptor (beta chain) was recorded at least ten times. Its antigen is undetermined. Each CDR3 protein gets one entry after TCRdb re-called the multiplex PCR reads with MiXCR. The sample lists under 15,000 distinct CDR3 sequences; about 62% were seen once. The data stem from a study of breast tumors, draining lymph nodes, adjacent tissues. Regarding the study as a whole: Data only fit, rather than demonstrated, lymph node origin of most tumor T cells. Tumor TCR diversity was below lymph nodes but above nontumor tissue.

Between the trimmed V and J ends, which lost 2 bases and 1 base, there was a span of 15 bases. Germline V CDR1 and CDR2: MNHEY, SMNVEV (reference sequence). The CDR3 is 17 residues long. The source of this sequence is a female donor with breast cancer. Some clones in this sample may be carry-over from other donors' samples. The chain recombines TRBV27 with TRBJ1-5, with a tentative D call TRBD1 (6 bases). The sequenced sample was tumor-adjacent breast tissue. The CDR3 DNA follows: TGTGCCAGCAGTTTAGCCGGAGGTCAGGGGAGCAATCAGCCCCAGCATTTT. This translates into CASSLAGGQGSNQPQHF.